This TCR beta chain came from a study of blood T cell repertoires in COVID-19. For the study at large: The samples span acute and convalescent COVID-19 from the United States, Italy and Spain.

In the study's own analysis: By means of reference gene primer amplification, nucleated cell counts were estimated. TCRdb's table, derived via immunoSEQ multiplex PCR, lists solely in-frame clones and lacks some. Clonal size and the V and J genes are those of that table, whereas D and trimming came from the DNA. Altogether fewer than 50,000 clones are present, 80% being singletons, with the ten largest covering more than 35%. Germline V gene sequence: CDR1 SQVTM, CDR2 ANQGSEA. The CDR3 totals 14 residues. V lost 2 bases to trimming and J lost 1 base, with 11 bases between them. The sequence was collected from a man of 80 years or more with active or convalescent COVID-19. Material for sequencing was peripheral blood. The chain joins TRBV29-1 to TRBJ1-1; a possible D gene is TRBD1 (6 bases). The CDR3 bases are TGCAGCGTTGAAAGTTTCAGGGGGAACACTGAAGCTTTCTTT. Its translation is CSVESFRGNTEAFF. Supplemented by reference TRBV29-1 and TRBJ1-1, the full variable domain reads SAVISQKPSRDICQRGTSLTIQCQVDSQVTMMFWYRQQPGQSLTLIATANQGSEATYESGFVIDKFPISRPNLTFSTLTVSNMSPEDSSIYLCSVESFRGNTEAFFGQGTRLTVV.